This T cell receptor (beta chain) emerged from a study of radiation and T cells in renal cell carcinoma (dated by TCRdb to 2018 to 2020). Regarding the complete study: The samples were drawn from a clinical trial, where primary renal cell carcinomas were treated with 15 Gy of stereotactic body radiation therapy and then removed by nephrectomy 4 weeks afterward. In total, approximately 55 samples, comprising 26 tumors and about 27 peripheral blood samples, were subjected to TCR beta sequencing. In the roughly 54 samples combined, fewer than 5 million unique CDR3 nucleotide sequences were found, encoding approximately 2,800,000 unique CDR3 amino acid sequences. Results the study describes overall, beyond this receptor: Tracking of blood repertoire dynamics stopped at approximately four weeks after treatment, with no follow-up past that point. No pretreatment tumor biopsies were available, so the baseline intratumoral presence of clonotypes could not be determined. Because the trial had a single-armed design, the trial could not examine how radiation dose or scheduling affected the TCR repertoire. In blood, the top tumor clonotypes increased from baseline to 2 weeks after radiation and then shrank by 4 weeks, which suggests a temporary expansion of tumor-resident clones.

Details on this clone: No cognate antigen has been identified for it. Per-base qualities were not stored, and no clone one base away is much larger.

Reading the label with the study, this specimen's time point is: baseline pretreatment blood. The sample's treatment or condition label is to be understood as: 15 Gy SBRT to primary tumor, nephrectomy 4 weeks later. To track tumor-enriched clonotypes, serial peripheral blood was sampled from radiation-treated patients at baseline and at 2 weeks and 4 weeks after SBRT. All patients had renal cell carcinoma with clear cell pathology. The QIAamp DNA Blood Mini Kit (Qiagen) was used to prepare genomic DNA for TCR sequencing. The analyses included just those samples that passed every quality control check. TCR beta libraries were generated from genomic DNA with the immunoSEQ kit, following the manufacturer's recommendations. Library preparation used a first multiplex PCR with proprietary primers, then a second PCR adding unique barcodes, with bead cleanups after each round. A positive control reaction and a negative control reaction, both provided in the kit, were run with every batch of samples. The final libraries were assessed on an Agilent 4200 TapeStation D1000 ScreenTape, pooled by volume, and quantified by qPCR. Sequencing was performed on an Illumina NextSeq500 with a MidOutput 150-cycle cartridge, and 156 Read1 and 15 Index1 cycles were run with kit custom primers. The pooled library was loaded at approximately 0.92 pM with approximately 20% PhiX control spiked in. The published analysis was carried out like this. The vendor-processed data were analyzed in R, and a clonotype was defined as all T cells that share the same CDR3 nucleotide sequence. For clone abundance analyses, frequencies were normalized to the 10,000 most abundant clones per sample. Public T cell clones, averaging fewer than five per sample, were removed before analysis. A difference in abundance of at least 32-fold between compartments was used to define tumor-enriched and baseline blood-enriched clonotypes. A beta-binomial differential abundance model was used to identify clonotypes that were expanded or contracted between blood time points. Similarity between tumor and blood repertoires was quantified using the Baroni-Urbani and Buser coefficient, and groups were compared with two-tailed Wilcoxon tests in R. The clones in this table, taken by TCRdb from immuneACCESS, are in-frame only. Not every clone is retained; where verified, under half of the shortfall comes from an unresolved V gene, and the cause of the rest is unknown. That table gives V, J and clone size, and the DNA gave D and trimming. In this sample the table shows about 150,000 clones, about 88% of which occur a single time. Around 4.1% of the sample is held by the ten biggest clonotypes.

Based on the germline V gene (reference sequence), the CDR1 and CDR2 sequences are MNHEY and SMNVEV. From cysteine to phenylalanine, the CDR3 is 13 amino acids long. The entry retains the CDR3 DNA only, 39 bases that are in frame from base 1. A distance of 11 bases separates the germline ends of V and J, which lose 3 bases and 6 bases respectively. Sequencing used blood, obtained from a patient whose treatment included radiotherapy and nephrectomy. This sequence was found in a woman between 70 and 85 years old with renal cell carcinoma. The chain joins TRBV27 to TRBJ1-1, with the identity of the D gene unclear. The CDR3: CASSFTAPPEAFF. The DNA sequence is given as TGTGCCAGCAGTTTTACGGCTCCTCCTGAAGCTTTCTTT.